This T cell receptor (beta chain) was identified during a study of cytomegalovirus exposure and HLA in healthy donors. Overall study results and limits: Analysis was performed later, and it showed HLA-associated TCR beta chains to be more clonally expanded than equally common others. TCR beta V- and J-gene trimming was later associated with a missense DCLRE1C variant. Presence/absence analyses assumed roughly uniform sequencing depth across donors, which may not hold.

The PCR had 60 Vbeta and 13 Jbeta primers. Assay used: immunoSEQ multiplex PCR; TCRdb lists only in-frame clones, some missing. The sample holds about 190,000 clones; 80% to 85% are singletons and the top ten take around 0.99%. V was cut by 5 bases and J by 2 bases, with 16 bases left in between. The CDR3 extends over 15 amino acids. From germline, CDR1 is SGHTA and CDR2 FQGNSA. As regards this clone: No antigen is known for it.

J is TRBJ2-7 and V is TRBV7-2, with D possibly matching TRBD2 (6 bases). The sequencing input was PBMCs. This receptor was identified in a woman between 35 and 50 years old in good health and CMV-seronegative. In DNA form, the CDR3 reads TGTGCCAGCAGCGTGAGTGGGACTCCAGCCTACGAGCAGTACTTC. Translation: CASSVSGTPAYEQYF.